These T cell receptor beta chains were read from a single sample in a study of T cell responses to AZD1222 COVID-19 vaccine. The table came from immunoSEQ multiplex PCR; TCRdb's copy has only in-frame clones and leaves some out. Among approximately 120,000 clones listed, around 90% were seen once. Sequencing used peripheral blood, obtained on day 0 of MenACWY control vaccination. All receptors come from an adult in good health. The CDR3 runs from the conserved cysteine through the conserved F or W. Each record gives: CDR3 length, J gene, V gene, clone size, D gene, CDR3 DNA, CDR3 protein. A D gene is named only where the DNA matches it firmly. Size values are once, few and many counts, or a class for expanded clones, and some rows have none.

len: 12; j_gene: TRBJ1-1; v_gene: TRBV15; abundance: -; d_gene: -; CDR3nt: TGTGCCACCAGCACAGGGTTAACTGAAGCTTTCTTT; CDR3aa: CATSTGLTEAFF
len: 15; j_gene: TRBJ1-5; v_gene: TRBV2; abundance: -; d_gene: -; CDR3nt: TGTGCCAGCAGTGACGAGAGGCAGGCCAATCAGCCCCAGCATTTT; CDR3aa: CASSDERQANQPQHF
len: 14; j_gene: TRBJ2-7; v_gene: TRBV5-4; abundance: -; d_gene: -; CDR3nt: TGTGCCAGCAGCTTCGGGATTTCCTCCTACGAGCAGTACTTC; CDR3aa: CASSFGISSYEQYF
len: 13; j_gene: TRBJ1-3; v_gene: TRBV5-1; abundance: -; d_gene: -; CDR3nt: TGCGCCAGCAGCTTATCGGGGAAAGGCACCATATATTTT; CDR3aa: CASSLSGKGTIYF
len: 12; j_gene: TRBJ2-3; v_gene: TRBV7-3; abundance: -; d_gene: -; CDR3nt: TGTGCCAGCGCCAAAGATACAGATACGCAGTATTTT; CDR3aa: CASAKDTDTQYF
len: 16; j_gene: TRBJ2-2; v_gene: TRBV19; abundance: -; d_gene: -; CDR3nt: TGTGCCAGTAGTCGAGGGGGGACGTCGAACACCGGGGAGCTGTTTTTT; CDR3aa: CASSRGGTSNTGELFF
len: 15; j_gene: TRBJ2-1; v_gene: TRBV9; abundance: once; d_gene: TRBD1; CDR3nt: TGTGCCAGCAGCGTGGGGCAGGGGGCCGGGGACGAGCAGTTCTTC; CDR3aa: CASSVGQGAGDEQFF
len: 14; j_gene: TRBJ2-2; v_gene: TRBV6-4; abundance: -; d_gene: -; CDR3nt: TGTGCCAGCAGTGTAGCCGGGAACACCGGGGAGCTGTTTTTT; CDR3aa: CASSVAGNTGELFF
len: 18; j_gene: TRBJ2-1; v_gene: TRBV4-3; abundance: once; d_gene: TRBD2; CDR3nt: TGCGCCAGCAGCCAAGACGGCTTCCTGTCTAGCGGCTACAATGAGCAGTTCTTC; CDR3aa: CASSQDGFLSSGYNEQFF
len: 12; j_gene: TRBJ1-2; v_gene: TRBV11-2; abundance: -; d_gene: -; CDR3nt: TGTGCCAGCAGCTTAGAGTCCGGGGGCTACACCTTC; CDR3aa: CASSLESGGYTF
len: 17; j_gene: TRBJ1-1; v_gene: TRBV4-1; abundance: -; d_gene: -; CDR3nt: TGCGCCAGCAGCCAAGTAATCCGCGGACAGTTCAACACTGAAGCTTTCTTT; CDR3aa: CASSQVIRGQFNTEAFF
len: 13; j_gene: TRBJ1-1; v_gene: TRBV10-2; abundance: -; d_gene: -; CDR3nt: TGCGCCAGCAGTGAGCAGAGGAACACTGAAGCTTTCTTT; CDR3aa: CASSEQRNTEAFF
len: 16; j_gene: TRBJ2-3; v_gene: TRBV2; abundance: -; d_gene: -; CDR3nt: TGTGCCAGCAGTGAAGAGGGGGTGACAGTCACAGATACGCAGTATTTT; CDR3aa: CASSEEGVTVTDTQYF
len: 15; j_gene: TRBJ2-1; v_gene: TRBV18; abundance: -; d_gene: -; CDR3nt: TGTGCCAGCTCACCCCTCGAGGGCTTCTACAATGAGCAGTTCTTC; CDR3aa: CASSPLEGFYNEQFF
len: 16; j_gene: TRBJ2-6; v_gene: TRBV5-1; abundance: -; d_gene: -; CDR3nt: TGCGCCAGCAGCTTGGAGGGCAGGTCTGGGGCCAACGTCCTGACTTTC; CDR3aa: CASSLEGRSGANVLTF
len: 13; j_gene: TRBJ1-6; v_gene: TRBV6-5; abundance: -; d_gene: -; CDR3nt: TGTGCCAGCAGTTACTCCGTCAATTCACCCCTCCACTTT; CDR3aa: CASSYSVNSPLHF
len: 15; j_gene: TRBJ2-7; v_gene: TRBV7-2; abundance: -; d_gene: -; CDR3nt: TGTGCCAGCAGCTTAGCTTCAGGGAATGGCTACGAGCAGTACTTC; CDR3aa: CASSLASGNGYEQYF
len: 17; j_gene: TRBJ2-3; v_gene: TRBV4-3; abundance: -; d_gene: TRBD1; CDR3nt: TGCGCCAGCAGCCAAGATGAGGGGGCACCCGCGACAGATACGCAGTATTTT; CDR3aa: CASSQDEGAPATDTQYF
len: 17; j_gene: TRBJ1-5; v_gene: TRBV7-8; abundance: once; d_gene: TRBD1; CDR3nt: TGTGCCAGCAGCTTCACAGGGGATCCTTGGGACAATCAGCCCCAGCATTTT; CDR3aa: CASSFTGDPWDNQPQHF
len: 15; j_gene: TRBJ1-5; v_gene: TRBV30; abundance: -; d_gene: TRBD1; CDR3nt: TGTGCCTGGAGCCAGCGGGGCAGGGGGAATCAGCCCCAGCATTTT; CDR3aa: CAWSQRGRGNQPQHF
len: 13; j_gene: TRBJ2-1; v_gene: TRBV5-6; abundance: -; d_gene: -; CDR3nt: TGTGCCAGCAGCTACCGGGTAGACAATGAGCAGTTCTTC; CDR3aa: CASSYRVDNEQFF
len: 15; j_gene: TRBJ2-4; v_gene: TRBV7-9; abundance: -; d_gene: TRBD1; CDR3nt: TGTGCCAGCAGCCCCCCCGGGACAGGGTCGGACATTCAGTACTTC; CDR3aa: CASSPPGTGSDIQYF